This TCR beta chain was observed in a study of T cell responses to AZD1222 COVID-19 vaccine. The analysis combined second doses at about 4 or about 12 weeks. Of note for this clone: The target antigen is unknown.

Whole-study findings and limits: Targeting of unmutated variant regions was reportedly seen in nearly half of spike-specific TCRs. Among those given AZD1222, only 6 or 7 were seropositive at baseline. Across the whole spike, CD4 TCRs peaked at regions 160-218 and 743-854.

CDR3 length: 12 residues. Trimming left V 0 bases short and J 5 bases short, with 4 bases between. CDR1 and CDR2 (germline): MNHNY, SVGAGI (reference sequence). Only in-frame clones appear in the TCRdb table, and some are missing; sequencing was by immunoSEQ multiplex PCR. This sample has roughly 77,000 clones, with 90% found just once. V and J are TRBV6-6 and TRBJ2-5; no firm D call. The receptor's source is an adult who received the AZD1222 COVID-19 vaccine. Sequencing used peripheral blood, obtained 28 days after the second AZD1222 dose. In DNA, the CDR3 is TGTGCCAGCAGTTACTCGACGGAGACCCAGTACTTC. Translation gives CASSYSTETQYF.